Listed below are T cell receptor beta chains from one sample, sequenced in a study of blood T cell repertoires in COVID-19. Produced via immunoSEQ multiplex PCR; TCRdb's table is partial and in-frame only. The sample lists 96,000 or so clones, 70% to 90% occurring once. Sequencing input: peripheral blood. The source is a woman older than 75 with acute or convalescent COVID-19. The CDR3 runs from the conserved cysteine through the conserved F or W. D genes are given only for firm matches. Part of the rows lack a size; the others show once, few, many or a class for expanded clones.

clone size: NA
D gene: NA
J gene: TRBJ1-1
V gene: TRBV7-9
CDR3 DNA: TGTGCCAGCAGCTTAGGAGTAAGTTGGAACACTGAAGCTTTCTTT
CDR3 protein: CASSLGVSWNTEAFF

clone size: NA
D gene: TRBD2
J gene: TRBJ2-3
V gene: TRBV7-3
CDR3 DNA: TGTGCCAGCAGCTTAACGCTTGGGTTAGCGGGAGGGCCAGATACGCAGTATTTT
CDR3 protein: CASSLTLGLAGGPDTQYF

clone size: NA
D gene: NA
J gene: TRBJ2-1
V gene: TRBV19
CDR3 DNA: TGTGCCAGTAGTATCGTGGGAGGGGGGTACAATGAGCAGTTCTTC
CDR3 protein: CASSIVGGGYNEQFF

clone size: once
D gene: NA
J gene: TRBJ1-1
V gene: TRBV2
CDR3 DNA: TGTGCCAGCATGCAGTCCTTTGAGAACACTGAAGCTTTCTTT
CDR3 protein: CASMQSFENTEAFF

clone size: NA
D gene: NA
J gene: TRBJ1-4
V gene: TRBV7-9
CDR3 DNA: TGTGCCAGCAGCTTACAACTAGCAACTAATGAAAAACTGTTTTTT
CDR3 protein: CASSLQLATNEKLFF

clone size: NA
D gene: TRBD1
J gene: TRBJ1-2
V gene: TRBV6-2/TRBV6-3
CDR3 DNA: TGTGCCAGCAGTCGAGGACAGGGGGCGCCTAACTATGGCTACACCTTC
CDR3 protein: CASSRGQGAPNYGYTF

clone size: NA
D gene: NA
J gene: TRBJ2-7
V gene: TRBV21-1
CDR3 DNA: TGTGCCAGCAGCAAAGCGGGACAAGCGGCCCGACTTTCCTACGAGCAGTACTTC
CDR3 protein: CASSKAGQAARLSYEQYF

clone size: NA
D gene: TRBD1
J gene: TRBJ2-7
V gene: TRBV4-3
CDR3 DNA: TGCGCCAGCAGCCAAGATGTGGGACAGCACTCCTACGAGCAGTACTTC
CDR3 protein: CASSQDVGQHSYEQYF

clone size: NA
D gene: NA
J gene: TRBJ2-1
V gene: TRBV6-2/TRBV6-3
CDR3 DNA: TGTGCCAGCAGCCTTAGACGACAGGTTTCCTACAATGAGCAGTTCTTC
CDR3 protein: CASSLRRQVSYNEQFF

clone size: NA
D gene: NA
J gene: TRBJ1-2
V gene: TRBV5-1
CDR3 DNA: TGCGCCAGCAGCTTGGTGGTCGGGGGTGATTTCTATGGCTACACCTTC
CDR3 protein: CASSLVVGGDFYGYTF

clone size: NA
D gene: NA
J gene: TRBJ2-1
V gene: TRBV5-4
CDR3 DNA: TGTGCCAGCAGCACCACGGGGGTCGCTTCCTACAATGAGCAGTTCTTC
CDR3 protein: CASSTTGVASYNEQFF

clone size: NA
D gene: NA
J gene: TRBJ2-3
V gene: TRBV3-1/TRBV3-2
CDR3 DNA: TGTGCCAGCAGCCAAGGAGGAGGGCCTCAAGATACGCAGTATTTT
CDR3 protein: CASSQGGGPQDTQYF

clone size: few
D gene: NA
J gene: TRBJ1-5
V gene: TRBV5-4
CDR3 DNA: TGTGCCAGCAGCTTGGGGGGGGGCCGCAATCAGCCCCAGCATTTT
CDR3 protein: CASSLGGGRNQPQHF

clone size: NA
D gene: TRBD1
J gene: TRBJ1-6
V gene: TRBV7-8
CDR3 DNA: TGTGCCAGCAGCCTCCCGGACAGGGGATTTGATAATTCACCCCTCCACTTT
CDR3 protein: CASSLPDRGFDNSPLHF

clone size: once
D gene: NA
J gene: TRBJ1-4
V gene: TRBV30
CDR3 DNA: TGTGCCTGGAGTGTACAGTTGGTGGAAAAACTGTTTTTT
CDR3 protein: CAWSVQLVEKLFF

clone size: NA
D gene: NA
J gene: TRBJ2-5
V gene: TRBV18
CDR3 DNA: TGTGCCAGCTCACCCCCGGGACTCCAAGAGACCCAGTACTTC
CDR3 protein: CASSPPGLQETQYF

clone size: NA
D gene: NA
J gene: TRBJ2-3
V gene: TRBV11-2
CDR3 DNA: TGTGCCAGCAGCTCGGGGACAAAAACTAGCACAGATACGCAGTATTTT
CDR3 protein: CASSSGTKTSTDTQYF

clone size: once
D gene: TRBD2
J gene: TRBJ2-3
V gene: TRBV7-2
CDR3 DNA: TGTGCCAGCAGCTTAGGGCTAGCGGGAGACACAGATACGCAGTATTTT
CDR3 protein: CASSLGLAGDTDTQYF

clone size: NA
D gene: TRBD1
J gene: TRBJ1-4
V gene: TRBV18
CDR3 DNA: TGTGCCAGCTCACCATTGGGGACAGGGACAACTAATGATCAACTGTTTTTT
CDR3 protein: CASSPLGTGTTNDQLFF

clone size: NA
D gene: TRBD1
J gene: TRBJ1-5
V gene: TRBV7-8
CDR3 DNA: TGTGCCAGCAGCTCGGGACAGGGTTTAAGGCAGCCCCAGCATTTT
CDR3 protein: CASSSGQGLRQPQHF

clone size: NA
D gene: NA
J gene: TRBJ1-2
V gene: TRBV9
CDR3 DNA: TGTGCCAGCAGCGGTACAGCATTCTATGGCTACACCTTC
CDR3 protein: CASSGTAFYGYTF

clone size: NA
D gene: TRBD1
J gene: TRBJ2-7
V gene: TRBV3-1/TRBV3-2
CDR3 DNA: TGTGCCAGCAGCCAGCCGGGACAGGGAGGCGAGCAGTACTTC
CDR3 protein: CASSQPGQGGEQYF

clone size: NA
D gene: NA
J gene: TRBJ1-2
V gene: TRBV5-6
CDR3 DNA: TGTGCCAGCAGTCCAGGGTTATACTATGGCTACACCTTC
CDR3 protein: CASSPGLYYGYTF

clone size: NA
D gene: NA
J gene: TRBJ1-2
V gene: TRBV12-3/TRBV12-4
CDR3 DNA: TGTGCCAGCTCCCGAGAGCCTGGTGGCTACACCTTC
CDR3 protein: CASSREPGGYTF

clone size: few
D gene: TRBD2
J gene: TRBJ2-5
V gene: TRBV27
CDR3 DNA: TGTGCCAGCAGCCTGGGGGGGGGAACCCAAGAGACCCAGTACTTC
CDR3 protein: CASSLGGGTQETQYF

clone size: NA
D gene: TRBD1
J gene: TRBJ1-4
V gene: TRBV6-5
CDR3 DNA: TGTGCCAGCAGCTCCTGGGGGGACAGGGAGAAAAAACTGTTTTTT
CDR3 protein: CASSSWGDREKKLFF

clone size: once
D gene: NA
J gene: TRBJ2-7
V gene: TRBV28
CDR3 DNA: TGTGCCAGCAGCTACCCCAATTCCTACGAGCAGTACTTC
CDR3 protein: CASSYPNSYEQYF

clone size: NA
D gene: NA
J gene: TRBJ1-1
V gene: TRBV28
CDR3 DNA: TGTGCCAGCAGTTTAATTACGGTGAACACTGAAGCTTTCTTT
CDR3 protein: CASSLITVNTEAFF

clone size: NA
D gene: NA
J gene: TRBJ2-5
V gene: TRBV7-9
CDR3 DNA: TGTGCCAGCAGCCGACAGTACCAAGAGACCCAGTACTTC
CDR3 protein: CASSRQYQETQYF

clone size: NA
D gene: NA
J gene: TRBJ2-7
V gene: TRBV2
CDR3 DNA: TGTGCCAGCAGTGATACAGGGAGTTCCTACGAGCAGTACTTC
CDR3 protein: CASSDTGSSYEQYF

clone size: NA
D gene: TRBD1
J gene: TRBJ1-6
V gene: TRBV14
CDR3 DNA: TGTGCCAGCAGCCAAGGCGGACAGGGCAGTTCACCCCTCCACTTT
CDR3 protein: CASSQGGQGSSPLHF

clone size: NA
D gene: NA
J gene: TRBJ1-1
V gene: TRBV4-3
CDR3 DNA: TGCGCCAGCAGCCAAGACGGACTACTCACTGAAGCTTTCTTT
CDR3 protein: CASSQDGLLTEAFF

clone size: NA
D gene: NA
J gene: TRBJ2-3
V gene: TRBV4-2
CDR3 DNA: TGTGCCAGCAGCCAACCTCCATCCGCCTCTAGCGAAGATACGCAGTATTTT
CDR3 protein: CASSQPPSASSEDTQYF

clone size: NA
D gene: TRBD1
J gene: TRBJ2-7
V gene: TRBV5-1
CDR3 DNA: TGCGCCAGCAGCACTTCCGGGACAGGGGGACACGAGCAGTACTTC
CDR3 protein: CASSTSGTGGHEQYF

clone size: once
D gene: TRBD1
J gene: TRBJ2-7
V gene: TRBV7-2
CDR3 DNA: TGTGCCAGCAGTCGGACAGGTAGGGGCGAGCAGTACTTC
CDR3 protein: CASSRTGRGEQYF

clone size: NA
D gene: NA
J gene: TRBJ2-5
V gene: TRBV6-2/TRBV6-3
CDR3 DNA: TGTGCCAGCAGTTACGCGGGCCAAGAGACCCAGTACTTC
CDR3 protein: CASSYAGQETQYF

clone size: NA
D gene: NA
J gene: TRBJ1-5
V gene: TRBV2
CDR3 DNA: TGTGCCAGCAGAGCACAGGGTTATGATTTGCAGCCCCAGCATTTT
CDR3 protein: CASRAQGYDLQPQHF

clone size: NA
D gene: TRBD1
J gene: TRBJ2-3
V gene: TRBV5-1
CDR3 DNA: TGCGCCAGCAGCTCCGGACAGGGCACAGATACGCAGTATTTT
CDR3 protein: CASSSGQGTDTQYF

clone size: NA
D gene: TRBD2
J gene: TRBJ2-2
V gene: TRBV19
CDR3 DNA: TGTGCCAGTAGTCTTCGGGGGGTATACACCGGGGAGCTGTTTTTT
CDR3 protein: CASSLRGVYTGELFF

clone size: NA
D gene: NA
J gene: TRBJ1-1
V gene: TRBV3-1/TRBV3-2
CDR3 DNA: TGTGCCAGCAGCCCCCGGGCGGGCGGGGTAGCTTTCTTT
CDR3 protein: CASSPRAGGVAFF

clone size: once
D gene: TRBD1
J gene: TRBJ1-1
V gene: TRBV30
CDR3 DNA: TGTGCCTGGGACAGGGGGATAGCTGAAGCTTTCTTT
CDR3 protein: CAWDRGIAEAFF

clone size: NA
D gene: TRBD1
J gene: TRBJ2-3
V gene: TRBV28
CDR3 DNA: TGTGCCAGCACCCCGGGACAGGGTTCGAGTGATACGCAGTATTTT
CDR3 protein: CASTPGQGSSDTQYF

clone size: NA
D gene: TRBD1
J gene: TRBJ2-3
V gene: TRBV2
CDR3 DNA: TGTGCCAGCAGTGAATGGTCAGGGGGCCTTAAAATCAGCACAGATACGCAGTATTTT
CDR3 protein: CASSEWSGGLKISTDTQYF

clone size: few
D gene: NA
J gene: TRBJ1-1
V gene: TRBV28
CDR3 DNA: TGTGCCAGCAGTTTGCCAGGGCTGAACACTGAAGCTTTCTTT
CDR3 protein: CASSLPGLNTEAFF

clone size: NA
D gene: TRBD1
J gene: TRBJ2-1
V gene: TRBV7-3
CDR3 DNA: TGTGCCAGCAGCCAAGGGACAGTCTACAATGAGCAGTTCTTC
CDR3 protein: CASSQGTVYNEQFF

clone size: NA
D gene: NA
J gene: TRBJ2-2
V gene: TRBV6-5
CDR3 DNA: TGTGCCAGCAGTACCCGGGGTACCGGGGAGCTGTTTTTT
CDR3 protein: CASSTRGTGELFF

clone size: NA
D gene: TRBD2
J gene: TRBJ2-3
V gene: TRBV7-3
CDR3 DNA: TGTGCCAGCAGCCCGAGCCTAGCGGGAGGGGATACGCAGTATTTT
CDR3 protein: CASSPSLAGGDTQYF

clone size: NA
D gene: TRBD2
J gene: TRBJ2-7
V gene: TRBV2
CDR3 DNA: TGTGCCAGCAGTGGGGGACTAAGCTTAGAGCAGTACTTC
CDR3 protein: CASSGGLSLEQYF

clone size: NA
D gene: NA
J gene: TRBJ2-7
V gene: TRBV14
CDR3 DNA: TGTGCCAGCAGCCCCTATATCAGGGGCTCCTACGAGCAGTACTTC
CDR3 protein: CASSPYIRGSYEQYF

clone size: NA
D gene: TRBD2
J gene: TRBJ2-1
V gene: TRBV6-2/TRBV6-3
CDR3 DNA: TGTGCCAGCAGTTACTACAGGACTAGAGTGATGGGTTACAATGAGCAGTTCTTC
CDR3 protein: CASSYYRTRVMGYNEQFF

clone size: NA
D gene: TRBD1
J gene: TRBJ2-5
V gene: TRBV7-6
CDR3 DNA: TGTGCCAGCAGCTCATGGACAGGGGGAGACCAAGAGACCCAGTACTTC
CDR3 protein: CASSSWTGGDQETQYF

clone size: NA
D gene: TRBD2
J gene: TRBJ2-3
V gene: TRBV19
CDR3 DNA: TGTGCCAGTAATTCCCGCTCTGCTGCGGGGGGGGTCACAGATACGCAGTATTTT
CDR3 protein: CASNSRSAAGGVTDTQYF

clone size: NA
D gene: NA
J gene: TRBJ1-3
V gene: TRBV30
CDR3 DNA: TGTGCCTGGAGTCCCGGACTCTCTGGAAACACCATATATTTT
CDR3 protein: CAWSPGLSGNTIYF

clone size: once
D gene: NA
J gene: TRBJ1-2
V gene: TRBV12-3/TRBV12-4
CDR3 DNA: TGTGCCAGCCGTGTGGGAGGGTTGAATGGCTACACCTTC
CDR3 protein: CASRVGGLNGYTF

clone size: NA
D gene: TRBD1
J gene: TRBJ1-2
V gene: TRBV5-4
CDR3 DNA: TGTGCCAGCAGCTTGGCCCTGACAGGGGGGTATGGGGGCTACACCTTC
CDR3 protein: CASSLALTGGYGGYTF

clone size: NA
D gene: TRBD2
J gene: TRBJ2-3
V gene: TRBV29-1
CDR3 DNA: TGCAGCGTTGAACCATCGAGGCGGGGGGGAGCAGATACGCAGTATTTT
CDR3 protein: CSVEPSRRGGADTQYF

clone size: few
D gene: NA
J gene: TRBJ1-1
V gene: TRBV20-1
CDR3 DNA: TGCAGTGCTAGTTACGGTCACACTGAAGCTTTCTTT
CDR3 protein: CSASYGHTEAFF